The 2 T cell receptor beta chains below come from one sample, sequenced in a study of T cell repertoires in cytomegalovirus infection. Antigen specificity for these receptors is unknown. From the reads, TCRdb called clonotypes with MiXCR, one entry per CDR3 protein. The table records about 700,000 distinct CDR3 sequences, around 30% of them present only once. The sample was cultured PBMCs, taken from culture after CMV antigen stimulation. The receptor set was obtained from a human donor in good health (CMV status not recorded). Some clones in this sample may be carry-over from other donors' samples.

The chain recombines TRBV4-2 with TRBJ2-3; D possibly corresponds to TRBD2 (6 bases). The CDR3 totals 17 residues. Trimming stripped 1 base from V and 5 bases from J, with 19 bases between. Germline V gene sequence: CDR1 LGHNA, CDR2 YNFKEQ. The chain's CDR3 is CASSQGRLGPSLDTQYF. As DNA, the CDR3 is TGTGCCAGCAGCCAAGGGCGACTAGGGCCTTCTCTAGATACGCAGTATTTT.

This chain links TRBV7-9 with TRBJ2-3; TRBD2 matches 10 bases. J gave up 6 bases and V 4 bases, and 10 bases lay outside the gene matches. The CDR3 is 16 amino acids. Germline V gene data show CDR1 as SEHNR and CDR2 as FQNEAQ (reference sequence). In DNA, the CDR3 is TGTGCCAGCAGCTCTCAAGCGGGAGGGCTGAGGGATACGCAGTATTTT. This encodes CASSSQAGGLRDTQYF.